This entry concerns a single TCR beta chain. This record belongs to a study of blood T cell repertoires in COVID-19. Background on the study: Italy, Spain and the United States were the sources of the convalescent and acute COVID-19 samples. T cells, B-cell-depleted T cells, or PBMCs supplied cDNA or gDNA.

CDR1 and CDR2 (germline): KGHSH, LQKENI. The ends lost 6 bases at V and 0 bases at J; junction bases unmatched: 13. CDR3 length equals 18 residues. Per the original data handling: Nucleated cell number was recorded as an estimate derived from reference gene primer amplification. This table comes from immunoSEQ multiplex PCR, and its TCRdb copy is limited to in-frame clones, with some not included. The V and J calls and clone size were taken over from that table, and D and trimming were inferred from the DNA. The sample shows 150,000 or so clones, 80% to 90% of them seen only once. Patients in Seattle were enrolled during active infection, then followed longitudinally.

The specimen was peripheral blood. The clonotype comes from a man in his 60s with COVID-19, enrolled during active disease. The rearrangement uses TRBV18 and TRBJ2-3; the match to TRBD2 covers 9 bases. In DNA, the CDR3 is TGTGCCAGCTCGACCCGGGGTAGCGGGGGTCCTAGCACAGATACGCAGTATTTT. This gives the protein CASSTRGSGGPSTDTQYF.